Below are 25 T cell receptor beta chains sequenced from a single sample in a study of blood T cells in healthy people across ages. Alongside a J-beta primer mix, a sample-barcoded 5' primer served in a second PCR lasting roughly 6 to 11 cycles. One entry per CDR3 protein results from TCRdb running MiXCR on the 5' RACE reads. Of over a million distinct CDR3 sequences listed, about 43% are singletons. The source material was blood. The receptors derive from a woman under 30 in good health.

The chain links TRBV5-5 to TRBJ1-2; D might be TRBD1 (5 bases). Trimming took off 4 bases at V and 5 bases at J, with 15 bases between the two ends. Looked up from germline, CDR1 is SGHKS and CDR2 is YYEKEE (reference sequence). The CDR3 is 14 amino acids. CDR3 loop: CASSDSGQGYGYTF. Written as DNA, the CDR3 is TGTGCCAGCAGCGACAGTGGGCAGGGATATGGCTACACCTTC.

This clonotype was seen only a few times. V gene TRBV6-2 or TRBV6-3 combines with J gene TRBJ2-3; a possible D gene is TRBD1 (6 bases). Trimming removed 2 bases from V and 6 bases from J, with 12 bases in between. Germline V lookup: CDR1 MNHEY, CDR2 SVGEGT. This CDR3 comprises 14 residues. As DNA, the CDR3 is TGTGCCAGCAGTTACCGGGACACTTCCGATACGCAGTATTTT. Protein sequence: CASSYRDTSDTQYF.

This chain joins TRBV19 and TRBJ1-4; D remains ambiguous. CDR3 size: 15 residues. V was trimmed by 6 bases and J by 5 bases, leaving 16 bases between them. Germline V gene lookup returns CDR1 LNHDA and CDR2 SQIVND (reference sequence). The CDR3 loop is CASSPIQRGNEKLFF. The DNA for the CDR3 is TGTGCCAGTAGCCCTATACAGCGCGGGAATGAAAAACTGTTTTTT.

This clonotype was recorded a few times. The chain uses TRBV6-5 and TRBJ2-3; the D gene is possibly TRBD2 (5 bases). The CDR3 is 17 amino acids. The germline gives CDR1 MNHEY, CDR2 SVGAGI. With 2 bases removed from V and 0 bases from J, the gap between germline ends came to 15 bases. The CDR3 region has the DNA TGTGCCAGCAGTTACCTACGTCGGGGTACTAGCACAGATACGCAGTATTTT. It encodes CASSYLRRGTSTDTQYF.

Of note for this clonotype: Its ends do not fully match the called genes, so a read error is possible. CDR3 coding DNA: TGCGCCAGCAGCCCCCAGGATCTGCTTGGCACAGATACGCAGTATTTT. It codes for CASSPQDLLGTDTQYF. The V and J genes are TRBV7-9 and TRBJ2-3; no clear D. Germline CDR1 reads SEHNR; CDR2 reads FQNEAQ (reference sequence). This CDR3 has 16 residues.

This clonotype appeared a few times. The CDR3 sequence: CASSLLQGQNTEAFF. CDR3 in DNA: TGTGCCAGCAGCCTTTTACAGGGGCAGAACACTGAAGCTTTCTTT. The chain couples TRBV3-1 to TRBJ1-1; TRBD1 aligns across 7 bases. The V and J ends lost 4 bases and 1 base, in that order; junction bases with no gene match: 6. The germline V gene has CDR1 LGHDT and CDR2 YNNKEL (reference sequence). CDR3 size: 15 residues.

The chain uses TRBV19 and TRBJ1-2; TRBD1 matches at 10 bases. J gave up 5 bases and V 2 bases, and 14 bases lay outside the gene matches. The length of the CDR3 is 18 residues. Per the germline V gene, CDR1 is LNHDA and CDR2 is SQIVND (reference sequence). The CDR3 reads CASSITSRGQGDAYGYTF. The CDR3 bases are TGTGCCAGTAGTATAACGAGCAGAGGACAGGGGGACGCTTATGGCTACACCTTC.

The V call is TRBV7-2, the J call TRBJ2-1, with a tentative D call TRBD2 (7 bases). The CDR3 length is 15 residues. The V gene lost 4 bases and the J gene lost 9 bases, with 19 bases spanning the gap. In germline, CDR1 is SGHTA, CDR2 FQGNSA. The CDR3 loop reads CASSSNGGRGVEQFF. The CDR3 DNA reads as TGTGCCAGCAGCTCAAACGGGGGGCGGGGTGTTGAGCAGTTCTTC.

A few counts support this clonotype. The chain employs TRBV5-1 and TRBJ1-2, with 7 bases fitting TRBD1. CDR1 is SGHRS and CDR2 is YFSETQ in the germline V gene. Trimming at V came to 3 bases and at J to 4 bases, leaving 6 bases not matched to a gene. The CDR3 sequence is 14 residues long. CDR3 residues: CASSSGTEFYGYTF. In nucleotides, the CDR3 is TGCGCCAGCAGCTCGGGGACAGAGTTCTATGGCTACACCTTC.

The V and J genes are TRBV4-2 and TRBJ1-2; D unresolved. Trimming removed 6 bases from V and 4 bases from J, with 15 bases in between. CDR1 LGHNA and CDR2 YNFKEQ come from the germline V gene. The CDR3 spans 14 residues. In nucleotides, the CDR3 is TGTGCCAGCAGACGAGAGGTTACCAGCTATGGCTACACCTTC. Translating it yields CASRREVTSYGYTF.

This clonotype was counted between two and nine times. J is TRBJ1-2 and V is TRBV9; D gene uncertain. This CDR3 contains 15 residues. Germline CDR1 SGDLS, CDR2 YYNGEE. V was pared by 2 bases and J by 4 bases, with 15 bases between. This CDR3 is CASSVWGSSSYGYTF. CDR3 sequence (DNA): TGTGCCAGCAGCGTCTGGGGATCCTCAAGCTATGGCTACACCTTC.

This clonotype was detected a few times. The rearrangement joins TRBV20-1 to TRBJ2-4; D remains ambiguous. The J call could be wrong; TRBJ2-7 is a better fit for the DNA end. Germline V lookup: CDR1 DFQATT, CDR2 SNEGSKA (reference sequence). This CDR3 region has 13 residues. This CDR3 is CSARPFQLAEQYF. Written as DNA, the CDR3 is TGCAGTGCCCGCCCCTTTCAGCTGGCCGAGCAGTACTTC.

Only a few counts were recorded for this clonotype. This chain's CDR3 is CASSPEGDRAIGGYTF. CDR3 in DNA: TGTGCCAGCAGCCCAGAAGGGGACAGGGCAATAGGAGGCTACACCTTC. The chain carries TRBV12-3 or TRBV12-4 and TRBJ1-2, with 9 bases lining up with TRBD1. The CDR3 consists of 16 residues. J lost 8 bases, V lost 6 bases, and 16 bases had no gene match.

CDR3 sequence: CASSAQNHGGYTF. The CDR3 bases are TGTGCCAGCAGCGCCCAGAACCACGGCGGCTACACCTTC. The chain combines TRBV14 with TRBJ1-2; D unclear. CDR1 and CDR2 (germline): SGHDN, FVKESK. Trimming shortened V by 5 bases and J by 8 bases, and 15 bases separated the two germline ends. The CDR3 length is 13 residues. The whole variable domain, filled in from reference TRBV14 and TRBJ1-2, reads EAGVTQFPSHSVIEKGQTVTLRCDPISGHDNLYWYRRVMGKEIKFLLHFVKESKQDESGMPNNRFLAERTGGTYSTLKVQPAELEDSGVYFCASSAQNHGGYTFGSGTRLTVV.

This clonotype is judged medium-sized. The gene calls are TRBV10-3 and TRBJ2-1, with 8 bases fitting TRBD1. CDR3 length: 15 amino acids. Germline CDR1 and CDR2: ENHRY and SYGVKD. V lost 4 bases and J lost 4; bases outside the gene matches: 6. The CDR3 DNA follows: TGTGCCATCAGTGCGGCACAGGGGGATTACAATGAGCAGTTCTTC. Translated, it gives CAISAAQGDYNEQFF.

This clonotype was found a few times. V is TRBV27 and J is TRBJ1-1; D is perhaps TRBD1 (5 bases). This CDR3 has 12 residues. In germline, CDR1 is MNHEY, CDR2 SMNVEV (reference sequence). Deletions cut 8 bases from V and 7 bases from J, with 14 bases between. The CDR3 nucleotides read TGTGCCAGCTGCGCCGGGACCGGTGAAGCTTTCTTT. Translated: CASCAGTGEAFF.

This chain joins TRBV20-1 and TRBJ2-5, with 7 nucleotides matching TRBD1. Germline values: CDR1 DFQATT, CDR2 SNEGSKA (reference sequence). The CDR3 loop spans 12 amino acids. J gave up 4 bases and V 6 bases, and 5 bases lay outside the gene matches. CDR3 nucleotides: TGCAGTGCACCGACAGGGACAGAGACCCAGTACTTC. This encodes CSAPTGTETQYF.

This clonotype was detected only once. The rearrangement uses TRBV4-1 and TRBJ1-1; the D is unclear. The CDR3 runs 14 residues. Germline CDR1 reads MGHRA; CDR2 reads YSYEKL. Trimming took 3 bases from V and 1 from J, leaving 9 bases between them. The CDR3 here is CASSHAGANTEAFF. The CDR3 nucleotides read TGCGCCAGCAGCCACGCAGGAGCGAACACTGAAGCTTTCTTT.

This clonotype has more than one count but fewer than ten. CDR3 protein: CASSLGQLAVSYEQYF. CDR3 sequence (DNA): TGTGCCAGCAGCTTAGGACAACTAGCTGTATCCTACGAGCAGTACTTC. The chain employs TRBV7-2 and TRBJ2-7; D possibly corresponds to TRBD2 (6 bases). Germline CDR1 SGHTA, CDR2 FQGNSA. Trimming pared 1 base from V and 1 base from J, leaving 14 bases between. The CDR3 totals 16 residues.

CDR3 sequence: CASSQPGTGSGYEQYF. CDR3 coding DNA: TGTGCCAGCAGCCAGCCGGGGACAGGCTCGGGCTACGAGCAGTACTTC. The V call is TRBV28, the J call TRBJ2-7, with TRBD1 matching 8 bases. The junction had 13 bases not matched to a gene; V was cut back by 6 bases and J by 3 bases. Germline CDR1 MDHEN, CDR2 SYDVKM. The CDR3 length is 16 residues.

The chain has TRBV20-1 and TRBJ2-1; unclear D gene. Between the trimmed V and J ends, which lost 3 bases and 8 bases, there was a span of 8 bases. This CDR3 is 11 amino acids long. Germline lookup yields CDR1 DFQATT and CDR2 SNEGSKA (reference sequence). DNA of the CDR3: TGCAGTGCTAGTGAAATTCATGAGCAGTTCTTC. Translation: CSASEIHEQFF.

This chain links TRBV6-1 with TRBJ1-2; D gene unclear. This CDR3 contains 13 residues. The V gene lost 6 bases and the J gene lost 0 bases, with 8 bases spanning the gap. In germline, CDR1 is MNHNS, CDR2 SASEGT. Written as DNA, the CDR3 is TGTGCCAGCAGGGAAAAAACTAACTATGGCTACACCTTC. This codes for CASREKTNYGYTF.

The chain carries TRBV5-1 and TRBJ1-1; 8 nucleotides agree with TRBD1. This CDR3 has 15 amino acids. CDR1 is SGHRS, CDR2 YFSETQ, per germline. V shed 4 bases and J 4 bases; nucleotides not matched to a gene: 9. CDR3: CASSQTGQESTEAFF. The CDR3 coding sequence is TGCGCCAGCAGCCAAACGGGACAGGAGAGCACTGAAGCTTTCTTT.

The chain uses TRBV28 and TRBJ2-7; D is unclear. Germline V gene sequence: CDR1 MDHEN, CDR2 SYDVKM. Between the trimmed V and J ends, which lost 3 bases and 2 bases, there was a span of 17 bases. The CDR3 consists of 16 residues. The CDR3: CASSFSLGSATYEQYF. CDR3 DNA sequence: TGTGCCAGCAGTTTTTCCCTCGGGTCTGCAACCTACGAGCAGTACTTC.

This clonotype has a single count. The chain carries TRBV12-3 or TRBV12-4 and TRBJ1-5; 9 nucleotides line up with TRBD1. Germline trimming cut 3 bases from V and 6 bases from J; bases unmatched to any gene: 9. CDR3 length: 16 residues. The CDR3 DNA sequence: TGTGCCAGCAGTTTGGTGGGGACAGGGCATTTTCAGCCCCAGCATTTT. This gives the protein CASSLVGTGHFQPQHF.